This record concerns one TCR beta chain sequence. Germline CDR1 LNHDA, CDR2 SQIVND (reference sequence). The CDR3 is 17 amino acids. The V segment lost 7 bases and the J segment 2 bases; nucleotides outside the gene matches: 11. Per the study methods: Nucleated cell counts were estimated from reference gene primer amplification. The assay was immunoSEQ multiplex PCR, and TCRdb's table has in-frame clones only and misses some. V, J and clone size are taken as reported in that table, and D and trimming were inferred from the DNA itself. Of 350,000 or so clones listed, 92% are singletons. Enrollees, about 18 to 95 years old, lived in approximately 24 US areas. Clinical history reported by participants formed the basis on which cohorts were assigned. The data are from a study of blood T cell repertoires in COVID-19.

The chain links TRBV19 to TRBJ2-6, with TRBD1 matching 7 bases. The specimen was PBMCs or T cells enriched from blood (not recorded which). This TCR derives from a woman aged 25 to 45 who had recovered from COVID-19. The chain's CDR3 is CASKGASGLPGANVLTF. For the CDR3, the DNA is TGTGCCAGTAAGGGGGCCAGCGGCTTACCTGGGGCCAACGTCCTGACTTTC.